Listed below are T cell receptor beta chains from one sample, sequenced in a study of T cell responses to AZD1222 COVID-19 vaccine. TCRdb's copy holds only in-frame clones and misses some; the assay was immunoSEQ multiplex PCR. The table has approximately 100,000 clones, roughly 88% seen once. The source was peripheral blood, collected on day 0 of AZD1222 vaccination. The source of these receptors is an adult in good health. CDR3s include the opening cysteine and the closing phenylalanine or tryptophan. D genes are given only for firm matches. Part of the rows lack a size; the others show once, few, many or a class for expanded clones.

V gene	J gene	clone size	D gene	CDR3 protein	CDR3 DNA
TRBV27	TRBJ1-1	.	.	CASSLRGSEAFF	TGTGCCAGCAGTCTCAGGGGCTCTGAAGCTTTCTTT
TRBV6-5	TRBJ1-2	.	.	CASGRPEEPYGYTF	TGTGCCAGCGGGCGACCGGAGGAACCTTATGGCTACACCTTC
TRBV6-5	TRBJ2-7	many	.	CASSYSPSVLYEQYF	TGTGCCAGCAGTTACTCGCCGTCGGTCCTCTACGAGCAGTACTTC
TRBV5-1	TRBJ1-6	.	.	CASRWTVNSPLHF	TGCGCCAGCAGGTGGACGGTTAATTCACCCCTCCACTTT
TRBV7-9	TRBJ2-7	.	.	CASSLGVSSYEQYF	TGTGCCAGCAGCTTAGGGGTGAGCTCCTACGAGCAGTACTTC
TRBV10-1	TRBJ1-5	.	TRBD1	CASSAGQFNQPQHF	TGCGCCAGCAGTGCGGGACAGTTCAATCAGCCCCAGCATTTT
TRBV19	TRBJ2-1	.	TRBD1	CAVKGQGANNEQFF	TGTGCCGTAAAGGGACAGGGGGCCAACAATGAGCAGTTCTTC
TRBV24-1	TRBJ2-3	.	TRBD1	CATSDLPGQGPNTDTQYF	TGTGCCACCAGTGATTTACCGGGACAGGGCCCGAACACAGATACGCAGTATTTT
TRBV21-1	TRBJ1-2	.	.	CASSKLDRTGRTTPGYTF	TGTGCCAGCAGCAAATTAGACCGAACCGGACGGACCACCCCTGGCTACACCTTC
TRBV6-4	TRBJ2-2	.	.	CASGRDGGTGELFF	TGTGCCAGCGGCCGGGACGGTGGGACCGGGGAGCTGTTTTTT
TRBV5-1	TRBJ1-4	.	.	CASSPWVANEKLFF	TGCGCCAGCAGCCCCTGGGTGGCTAATGAAAAACTGTTTTTT
TRBV30	TRBJ1-1	few	.	CAWGVLGGTEAFF	TGTGCCTGGGGGGTGTTGGGGGGCACTGAAGCTTTCTTT
TRBV7-8	TRBJ1-5	.	.	CASSLSQNSNQPQHF	TGTGCCAGCAGCTTGAGCCAAAATAGCAATCAGCCCCAGCATTTT
TRBV11-2	TRBJ2-7	.	TRBD2	CASSLVSYSGRAYEQYF	TGTGCCAGCAGCTTAGTATCGTATAGCGGGAGGGCCTACGAGCAGTACTTC
TRBV19	TRBJ1-6	.	.	CASSTLPARVGSYNSPLHF	TGTGCCAGTAGTACCCTGCCGGCCCGGGTAGGATCCTATAATTCACCCCTCCACTTT
TRBV5-1	TRBJ2-3	.	.	CASSLGAPDTQYF	TGCGCCAGCAGCTTGGGGGCACCAGATACGCAGTATTTT
TRBV5-1	TRBJ2-3	.	.	CASSWDKDTQYF	TGCGCCAGCAGCTGGGATAAGGATACGCAGTATTTT
TRBV5-1	TRBJ2-7	.	TRBD1	CASSLVGGSPDEQYF	TGCGCCAGCAGCTTGGTAGGGGGCTCACCCGACGAGCAGTACTTC
TRBV4-3	TRBJ1-6	.	.	CASSQDQDSPLHF	TGCGCCAGCAGTCAAGATCAGGATTCACCCCTCCACTTT
TRBV28	TRBJ1-2	.	TRBD1	CASVSGGTNYGYTF	TGTGCCAGCGTATCAGGGGGAACTAACTATGGCTACACCTTC
TRBV6-5	TRBJ1-2	once	.	CASSPRAAYGYTF	TGTGCCAGCAGCCCCCGGGCGGCGTATGGCTACACCTTC
TRBV3-1/TRBV3-2	TRBJ2-7	.	TRBD2	CASSQGLAGSYGEQYF	TGTGCCAGCAGCCAGGGACTAGCGGGATCCTACGGCGAGCAGTACTTC
TRBV7-9	TRBJ1-2	.	.	CASSSRDGGASYGYTF	TGTGCCAGCAGCTCGAGAGATGGGGGGGCGAGCTATGGCTACACCTTC
TRBV4-2	TRBJ2-1	.	.	CASSQGDFYNEQFF	TGTGCCAGCAGCCAGGGGGACTTCTACAATGAGCAGTTCTTC
TRBV5-6	TRBJ2-1	.	TRBD2	CASTPLRLAGVYNEQFF	TGTGCCAGCACCCCGTTAAGGCTAGCGGGAGTCTACAATGAGCAGTTCTTC
TRBV27	TRBJ2-1	.	.	CASSLVGTTYNEQFF	TGTGCCAGCAGTTTAGTAGGGACCACCTACAATGAGCAGTTCTTC
TRBV3-1/TRBV3-2	TRBJ2-5	once	TRBD2	CASSQERLAGGETQYF	TGTGCCAGCAGCCAAGAAAGGCTAGCGGGAGGTGAGACCCAGTACTTC
TRBV19	TRBJ2-7	.	.	CASSWTPLSYEQYF	TGTGCCAGTAGTTGGACACCCCTCTCCTACGAGCAGTACTTC
TRBV27	TRBJ1-2	.	TRBD1	CAIAPNRGLDGYTF	TGTGCCATCGCCCCGAACAGGGGTTTGGATGGCTACACCTTC
TRBV3-1/TRBV3-2	TRBJ2-7	once	TRBD2	CASSQDPSGSGLYEQYF	TGTGCCAGCAGCCAGGATCCTAGCGGGAGCGGGTTGTACGAGCAGTACTTC
TRBV4-3	TRBJ1-5	.	.	CASSQVRSPNQPQHF	TGCGCCAGCAGCCAAGTACGCTCCCCCAATCAGCCCCAGCATTTT
TRBV7-3	TRBJ2-2	.	.	CATLDSFTGELFF	TGTGCCACATTGGACAGCTTCACCGGGGAGCTGTTTTTT
TRBV7-2	TRBJ2-2	.	TRBD2	CASSSVAGYGNGELFF	TGTGCCAGCAGCTCGGTAGCGGGATACGGGAACGGGGAGCTGTTTTTT
TRBV15	TRBJ2-7	.	.	CATSRDVGGYEQYF	TGTGCCACCAGCAGGGACGTAGGGGGTTACGAGCAGTACTTC
TRBV2	TRBJ1-5	few	TRBD1	CASTPGTVPMEPQHF	TGTGCCAGCACACCCGGGACAGTCCCAATGGAGCCCCAGCATTTT
TRBV10-3	TRBJ1-5	.	TRBD1	CAISESGGRGLLF	TGTGCCATCAGTGAGTCCGGGGGGAGGGGGCTCCTTTTT
TRBV18	TRBJ1-2	.	.	CASSNPAFSYGYTF	TGTGCCAGCTCCAACCCAGCGTTTAGCTATGGCTACACCTTC
TRBV6-5	TRBJ2-7	.	.	CASSIDARSSYEQYF	TGTGCCAGCAGTATCGACGCTAGGAGCTCCTACGAGCAGTACTTC
TRBV7-2	TRBJ1-5	.	.	CASSLVGSNQPQHF	TGTGCCAGCAGCTTAGTTGGTAGCAATCAGCCCCAGCATTTT
TRBV5-1	TRBJ2-1	.	TRBD2	CASSPALAGEGYNEQFF	TGCGCCAGCAGCCCCGCCTTAGCGGGAGAAGGCTACAATGAGCAGTTCTTC
TRBV28	TRBJ1-1	.	.	CASSLGRGGAAEAFF	TGTGCCAGCAGTTTAGGGCGAGGGGGGGCTGCTGAAGCTTTCTTT
TRBV5-4	TRBJ1-2	few	.	CASSRLEEMNYGYTF	TGTGCCAGCAGCCGCCTTGAGGAGATGAACTATGGCTACACCTTC
TRBV5-1	TRBJ2-1	.	TRBD2	CASSLAPSGSSYNEQFF	TGCGCCAGCAGCTTGGCCCCTAGCGGGAGCTCCTACAATGAGCAGTTCTTC
TRBV7-8	TRBJ1-5	.	TRBD1	CASSSTGFGDQPQHF	TGTGCCAGCAGCTCGACAGGGTTCGGAGACCAGCCCCAGCATTTT
TRBV6-5	TRBJ1-1	once	.	CASTPQGYTEAFF	TGTGCCAGCACCCCACAGGGATACACTGAAGCTTTCTTT
TRBV2	TRBJ2-5	once	.	CASSEVPTGPQETQYF	TGTGCCAGCAGTGAGGTCCCCACGGGGCCCCAAGAGACCCAGTACTTC
TRBV7-9	TRBJ1-2	.	.	CASSLGPSGRGYTF	TGTGCCAGCAGCTTAGGCCCTTCGGGGCGCGGCTACACCTTC
TRBV7-6	TRBJ2-5	.	.	CASSDPGKWGDQETQYF	TGTGCCAGCAGCGATCCGGGGAAGTGGGGCGACCAAGAGACCCAGTACTTC
TRBV6-5	TRBJ2-1	.	.	CASISGTVYNEQFF	TGTGCCAGCATTTCCGGGACGGTATACAATGAGCAGTTCTTC
TRBV6-1	TRBJ2-7	.	.	CASSEHVSYEQYF	TGTGCCAGCAGTGAACACGTCTCCTACGAGCAGTACTTC
TRBV29-1	TRBJ1-2	.	.	CSVGGVMLDGYTF	TGCAGCGTTGGCGGGGTGATGCTTGATGGCTACACCTTC
TRBV19	TRBJ2-1	.	.	CASSPGTFEQFF	TGTGCCAGTAGTCCCGGGACGTTTGAGCAGTTCTTC
TRBV24-1	TRBJ1-5	.	.	CATRTGEGNQPQHF	TGTGCCACCAGGACGGGTGAAGGCAATCAGCCCCAGCATTTT
TRBV19	TRBJ2-1	.	.	CARAKRAYEQFF	TGTGCCAGGGCAAAGCGGGCGTATGAGCAGTTCTTC
TRBV7-3	TRBJ2-1	.	.	CASTAGRYDEQFF	TGTGCCAGCACCGCCGGTAGGTACGATGAGCAGTTCTTC